This TCR beta chain emerged from a study of cytomegalovirus exposure and HLA in healthy donors. Concerning this clone itself: As yet, its antigen is unknown.

Study-wide results and caveats: In a later analysis, at a false discovery rate of 0.05, 15,000 to 20,000 TCR beta sequences were associated with HLA alleles. Versus the approximately 700-donor mean, an Asian-associated ancestry cluster reportedly showed fewer N-insertions in a later analysis. Accounts indicate the classifier identified cytomegalovirus status with strong specificity and sensitivity.

The CDR3 loop spans 14 amino acids. CDR1 SNHLY and CDR2 FYNNEI come from the germline V gene. Trimming cost V 4 bases and J 0 bases, with 9 bases left between them. Amplification used 60 Vbeta primers and 13 Jbeta primers. Repertoires were generated with immunoSEQ multiplex PCR, while TCRdb's copy carries only in-frame clones and drops some. The table has more than 85,000 clones, approximately 76% seen once; the top ten hold approximately 2%. Material for sequencing was PBMCs. This TCR derives from a man in his forties or fifties in good health and CMV-seronegative. The J gene is TRBJ1-1, the V gene TRBV2; tentatively, D is TRBD1 (6 bases). The CDR3 nucleotides read TGTGCCAGCAGTGTTCAGGGGATGAACACTGAAGCTTTCTTT. It is translated as CASSVQGMNTEAFF.